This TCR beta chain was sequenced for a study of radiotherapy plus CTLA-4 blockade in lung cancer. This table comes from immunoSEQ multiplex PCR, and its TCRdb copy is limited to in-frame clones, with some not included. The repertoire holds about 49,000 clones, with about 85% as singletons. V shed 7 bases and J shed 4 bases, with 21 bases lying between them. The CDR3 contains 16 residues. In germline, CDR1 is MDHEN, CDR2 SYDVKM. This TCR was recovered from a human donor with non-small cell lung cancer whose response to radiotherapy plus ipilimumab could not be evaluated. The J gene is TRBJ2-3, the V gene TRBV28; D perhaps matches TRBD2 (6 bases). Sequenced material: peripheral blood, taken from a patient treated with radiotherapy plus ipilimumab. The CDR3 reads CASTSGRAGGADTQYF. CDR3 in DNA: TGTGCCAGCACCAGTGGCCGAGCCGGAGGGGCAGATACGCAGTATTTT.